This T cell receptor beta chain is from a study of T cells after yellow fever vaccination. Across the whole study: SMART-Seq v4 Ultra Low Input served to prepare low-cell-number fractions.

As TCR cDNA was made by 5'RACE template switching, a universal primer site and UMIs were added. TCRdb re-called the 5' RACE reads through MiXCR, storing one row per CDR3 protein. The repertoire holds 450,000 to 600,000 distinct CDR3 sequences, with about a sixth as singletons. The germline V gene encodes CDR1 SGHRS and CDR2 YFSETQ. Trimming left V 3 bases short and J 0 bases short, with 9 bases between. This CDR3 contains 15 residues. This clonotype was seen only a few times. The V call is TRBV5-1, the J call TRBJ1-4; perhaps TRBD1 as D (5 bases). Material: PBMCs, obtained 5 days after the first yellow fever vaccination. The sequence derives from a man younger than 30 who received the YFV17D yellow fever vaccine. The CDR3: CASSWGAATNEKLFF. The CDR3, as DNA: TGCGCCAGCAGCTGGGGCGCCGCAACTAATGAAAAACTGTTTTTT.